This TCR beta chain was observed in a study of cytomegalovirus exposure and HLA in healthy donors. V lost 3 bases and J 1 base, leaving 23 bases between the germline ends. Germline lookup yields CDR1 SGHRS and CDR2 YFSETQ. The CDR3 covers 18 residues. PCR used 60 Vbeta primers and 13 Jbeta primers. Generated by immunoSEQ multiplex PCR, the TCRdb table keeps only in-frame clones and is missing some. The sample holds 75,000 to 100,000 clones, around 77% seen once. The chain couples TRBV5-1 to TRBJ2-7, with a tentative D call TRBD2 (6 bases). The clonotype comes from a man aged 30 to 39 in good health and CMV-seronegative. Material: PBMCs. The CDR3 is CASSSGVSGLLISYEQYV. The CDR3 DNA reads TGCGCCAGCAGCTCCGGGGTTTCGGGACTGCTGATATCCTACGAGCAGTACGTC.